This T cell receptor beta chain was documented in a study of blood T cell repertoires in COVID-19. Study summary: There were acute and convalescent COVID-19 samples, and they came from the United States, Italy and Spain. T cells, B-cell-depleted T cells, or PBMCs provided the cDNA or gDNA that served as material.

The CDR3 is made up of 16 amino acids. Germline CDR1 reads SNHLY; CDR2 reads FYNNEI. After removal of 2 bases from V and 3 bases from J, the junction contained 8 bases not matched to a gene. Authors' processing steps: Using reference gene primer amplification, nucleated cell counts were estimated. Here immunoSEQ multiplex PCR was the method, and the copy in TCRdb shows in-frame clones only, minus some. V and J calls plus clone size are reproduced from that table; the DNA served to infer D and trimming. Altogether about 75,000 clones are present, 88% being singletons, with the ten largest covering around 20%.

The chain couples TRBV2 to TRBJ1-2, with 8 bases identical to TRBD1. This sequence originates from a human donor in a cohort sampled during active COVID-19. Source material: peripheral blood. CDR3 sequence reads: CASSENIGQGHYGYTF. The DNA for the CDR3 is TGTGCCAGCAGTGAAAACATCGGACAGGGTCACTATGGCTACACCTTC.